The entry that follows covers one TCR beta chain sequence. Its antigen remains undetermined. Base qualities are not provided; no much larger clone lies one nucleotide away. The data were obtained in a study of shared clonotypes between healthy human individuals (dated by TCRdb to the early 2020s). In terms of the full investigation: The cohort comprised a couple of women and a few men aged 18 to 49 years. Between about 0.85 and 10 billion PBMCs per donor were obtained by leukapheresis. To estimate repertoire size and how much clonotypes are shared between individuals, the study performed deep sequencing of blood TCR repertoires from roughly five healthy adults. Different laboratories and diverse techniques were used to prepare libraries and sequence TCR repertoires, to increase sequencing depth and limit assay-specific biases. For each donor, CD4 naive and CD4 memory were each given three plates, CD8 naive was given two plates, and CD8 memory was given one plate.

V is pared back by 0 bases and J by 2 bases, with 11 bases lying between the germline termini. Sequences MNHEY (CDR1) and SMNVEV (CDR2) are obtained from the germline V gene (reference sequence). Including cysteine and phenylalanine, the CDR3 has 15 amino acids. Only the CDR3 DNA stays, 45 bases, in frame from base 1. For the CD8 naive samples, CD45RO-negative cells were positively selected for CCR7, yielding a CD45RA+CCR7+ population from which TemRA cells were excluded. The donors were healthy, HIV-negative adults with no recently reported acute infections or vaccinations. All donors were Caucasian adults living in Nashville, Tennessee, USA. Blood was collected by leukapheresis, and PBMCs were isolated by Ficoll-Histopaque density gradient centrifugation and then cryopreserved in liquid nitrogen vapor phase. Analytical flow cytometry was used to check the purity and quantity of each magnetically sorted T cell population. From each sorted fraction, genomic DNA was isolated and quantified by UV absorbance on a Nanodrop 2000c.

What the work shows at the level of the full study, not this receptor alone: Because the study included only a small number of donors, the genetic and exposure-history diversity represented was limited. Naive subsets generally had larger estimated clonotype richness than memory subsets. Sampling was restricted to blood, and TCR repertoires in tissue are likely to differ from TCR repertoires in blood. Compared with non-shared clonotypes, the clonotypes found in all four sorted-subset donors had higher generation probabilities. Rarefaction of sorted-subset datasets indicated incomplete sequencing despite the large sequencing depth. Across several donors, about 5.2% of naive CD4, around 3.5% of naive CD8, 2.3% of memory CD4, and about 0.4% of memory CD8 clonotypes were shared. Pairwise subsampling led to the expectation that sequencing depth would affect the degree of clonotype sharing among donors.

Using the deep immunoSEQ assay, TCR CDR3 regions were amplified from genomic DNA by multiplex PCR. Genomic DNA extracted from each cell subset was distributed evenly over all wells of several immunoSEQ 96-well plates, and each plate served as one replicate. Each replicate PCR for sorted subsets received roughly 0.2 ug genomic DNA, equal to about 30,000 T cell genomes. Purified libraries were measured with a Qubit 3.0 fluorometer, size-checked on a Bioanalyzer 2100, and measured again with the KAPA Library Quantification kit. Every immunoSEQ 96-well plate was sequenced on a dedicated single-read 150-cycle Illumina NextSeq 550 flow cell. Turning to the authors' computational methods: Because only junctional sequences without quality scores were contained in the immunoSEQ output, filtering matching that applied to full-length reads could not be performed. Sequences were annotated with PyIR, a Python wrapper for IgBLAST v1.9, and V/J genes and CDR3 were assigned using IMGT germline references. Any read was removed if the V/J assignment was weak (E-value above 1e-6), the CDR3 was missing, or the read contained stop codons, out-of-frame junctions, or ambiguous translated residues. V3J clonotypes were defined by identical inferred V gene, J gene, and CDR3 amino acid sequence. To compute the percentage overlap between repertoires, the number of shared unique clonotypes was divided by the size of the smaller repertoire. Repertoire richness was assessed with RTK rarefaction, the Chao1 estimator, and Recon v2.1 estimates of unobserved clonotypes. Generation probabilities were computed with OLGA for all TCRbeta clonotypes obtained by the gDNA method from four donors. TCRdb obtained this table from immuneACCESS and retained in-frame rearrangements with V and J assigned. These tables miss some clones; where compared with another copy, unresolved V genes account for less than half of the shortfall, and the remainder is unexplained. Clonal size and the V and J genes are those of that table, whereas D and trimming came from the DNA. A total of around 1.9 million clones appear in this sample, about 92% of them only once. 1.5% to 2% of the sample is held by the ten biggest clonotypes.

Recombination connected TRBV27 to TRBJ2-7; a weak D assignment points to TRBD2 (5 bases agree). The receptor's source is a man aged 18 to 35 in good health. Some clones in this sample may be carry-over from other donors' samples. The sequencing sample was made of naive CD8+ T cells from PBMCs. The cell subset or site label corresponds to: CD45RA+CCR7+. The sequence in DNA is TGTGCCAGCAGTTTATCGGCTAGCACCCCCTACGAGCAGTACTTC. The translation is CASSLSASTPYEQYF.